A selection of T cell receptor beta chains follows, all from one sample in a study of blood T cell repertoires in COVID-19. TCRdb's copy holds only in-frame clones and misses some; the assay was immunoSEQ multiplex PCR. The table has 85,000 or so clones, around 81% seen once. The sequenced sample was peripheral blood. Receptor source: a man older than 75 with acute or convalescent COVID-19. CDR3s include the opening cysteine and the closing phenylalanine or tryptophan.

J | V | CDR3
TRBJ2-1 | TRBV9 | CASSVAGDSYNEQFF
TRBJ2-2 | TRBV6-5 | CASSYEISGELFF
TRBJ2-7 | TRBV7-2 | CASSLLLREQYF
TRBJ1-2 | TRBV9 | CASSGTGVSYGYTF
TRBJ1-2 | TRBV18 | CASSPDRREGYTF
TRBJ1-1 | TRBV19 | CASSGGDGGRTEAFF
TRBJ1-1 | TRBV29-1 | CSVDGEAGDTEAFF
TRBJ1-5 | TRBV19 | CASSISGNQPQHF
TRBJ2-7 | TRBV5-6 | CASSLVYSPYEQYF
TRBJ1-1 | TRBV11-2 | CASSRGRNTEAFF
TRBJ2-7 | TRBV5-4 | CASSLGGSPYEQYF
TRBJ2-7 | TRBV5-1 | CASSVGGLAGVSYF
TRBJ2-3 | TRBV7-8 | CASSLSSDTQYF
TRBJ2-1 | TRBV9 | CASSVRDFYNEQFF
TRBJ2-7 | TRBV7-8 | CASSLGAARVPYEQYF
TRBJ2-5 | TRBV7-2 | CASSPEPGRRQETQYF
TRBJ2-7 | TRBV6-1 | CASSEEAGGFSYEQYF
TRBJ1-5 | TRBV18 | CASSQGFSNQPQHF
TRBJ2-1 | TRBV4-3 | CASSQDWVAGGLSSYNEQFF
TRBJ1-2 | TRBV4-1 | CASRLTGVAGGYTF
TRBJ2-7 | TRBV28 | CASSFGQGLYEQYF
TRBJ1-2 | TRBV28 | CASSLSTGVHSNYGYTF
TRBJ2-7 | TRBV5-1 | CASSQGHSYEQYF
TRBJ1-2 | TRBV9 | CASSAEDRGREGYTF
TRBJ2-2 | TRBV3-1/TRBV3-2 | CASSRTPGRVTGELFF
TRBJ2-3 | TRBV2 | CASRGQGLNTDTQYF
TRBJ1-3 | TRBV7-9 | CASSLSGTGNTIYF
TRBJ2-1 | TRBV18 | CASSPGTGRLDEQFF
TRBJ2-1 | TRBV15 | CATSRDLAGANEQFF